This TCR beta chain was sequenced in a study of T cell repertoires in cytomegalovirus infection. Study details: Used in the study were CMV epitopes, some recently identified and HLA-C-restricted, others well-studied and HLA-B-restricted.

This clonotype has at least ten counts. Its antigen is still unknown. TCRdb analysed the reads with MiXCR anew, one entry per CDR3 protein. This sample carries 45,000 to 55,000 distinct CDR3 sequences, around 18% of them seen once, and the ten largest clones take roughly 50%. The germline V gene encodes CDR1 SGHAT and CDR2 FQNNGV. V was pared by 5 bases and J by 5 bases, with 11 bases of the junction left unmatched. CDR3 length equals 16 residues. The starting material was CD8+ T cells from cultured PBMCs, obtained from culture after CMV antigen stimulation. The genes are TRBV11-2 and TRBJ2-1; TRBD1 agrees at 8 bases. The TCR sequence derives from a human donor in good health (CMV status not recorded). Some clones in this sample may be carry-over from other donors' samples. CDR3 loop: CASSPPAGQGNNEQFF. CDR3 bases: TGTGCCAGCAGCCCCCCCGCAGGACAGGGTAACAATGAGCAGTTCTTC.